This TCR beta chain was documented in a study of T cells in Graves' hyperthyroidism and ophthalmopathy. Used for diagnoses were clinical symptoms, serum thyroxine and TRAb, thyroid ultrasound and orbital computed tomography. TCR beta CDR3 region amplification was performed from RNA transcripts. Initially, a first-round RT-PCR of the TCR CDR3 employed the HTBI primer set. From the multiplex PCR reads, TCRdb called clonotypes with MiXCR, one entry per CDR3 protein. The sample consists of about 600,000 distinct CDR3 sequences, roughly 15% of them appearing once. V shed 6 bases and J shed 1 base, with 15 bases lying between them. The CDR3 runs to 14 residues. From germline, CDR1 is DFQATT and CDR2 SNEGSKA (reference sequence).

V and J are TRBV20-1 and TRBJ1-1; D might be TRBD1 (5 bases). Source material: blood. The clonotype was recovered from a woman aged 45 to 65 with Graves' ophthalmopathy. CDR3 protein: CSARGQITNTEAFF. CDR3 coding DNA: TGCAGTGCACGTGGACAAATAACGAACACTGAAGCTTTCTTT.